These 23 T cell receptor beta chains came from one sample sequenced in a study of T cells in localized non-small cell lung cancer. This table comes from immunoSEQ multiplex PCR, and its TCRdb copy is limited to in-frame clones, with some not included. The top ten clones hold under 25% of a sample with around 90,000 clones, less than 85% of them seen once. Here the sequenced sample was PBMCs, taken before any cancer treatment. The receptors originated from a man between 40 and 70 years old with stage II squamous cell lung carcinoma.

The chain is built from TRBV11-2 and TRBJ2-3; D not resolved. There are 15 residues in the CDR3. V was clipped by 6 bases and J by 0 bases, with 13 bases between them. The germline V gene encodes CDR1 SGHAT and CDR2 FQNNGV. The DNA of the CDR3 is TGTGCCAGCAGTCGTCTAGGAACTAGCACAGATACGCAGTATTTT. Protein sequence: CASSRLGTSTDTQYF.

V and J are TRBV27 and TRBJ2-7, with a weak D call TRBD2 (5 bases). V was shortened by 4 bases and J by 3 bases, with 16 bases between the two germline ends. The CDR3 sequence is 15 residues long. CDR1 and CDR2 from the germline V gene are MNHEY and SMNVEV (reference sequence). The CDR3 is CASSSQRNSRYEQYF. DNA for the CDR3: TGTGCCAGCAGTTCCCAGCGGAACTCCCGCTACGAGCAGTACTTC.

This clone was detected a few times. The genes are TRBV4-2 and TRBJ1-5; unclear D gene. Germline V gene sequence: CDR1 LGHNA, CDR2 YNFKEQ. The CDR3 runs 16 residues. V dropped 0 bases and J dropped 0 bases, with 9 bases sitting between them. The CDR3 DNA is TGTGCCAGCAGCCAAGATCCAGACTATAGCAATCAGCCCCAGCATTTT. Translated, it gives CASSQDPDYSNQPQHF.

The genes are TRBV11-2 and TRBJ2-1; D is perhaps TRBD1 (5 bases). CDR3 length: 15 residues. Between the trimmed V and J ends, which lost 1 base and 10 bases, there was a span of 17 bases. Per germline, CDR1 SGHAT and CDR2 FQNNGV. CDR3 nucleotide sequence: TGTGCCAGCAGCTTAGGTTGGGGTACAGCAGGGGAGCAGTTCTTC. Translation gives CASSLGWGTAGEQFF.

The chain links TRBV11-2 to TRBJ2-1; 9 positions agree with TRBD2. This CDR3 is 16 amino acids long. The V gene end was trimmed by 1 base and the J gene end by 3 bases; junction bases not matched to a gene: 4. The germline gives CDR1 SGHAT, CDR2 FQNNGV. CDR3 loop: CASSLALAGYYNEQFF. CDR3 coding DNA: TGTGCCAGCAGCTTAGCACTAGCGGGTTACTACAATGAGCAGTTCTTC.

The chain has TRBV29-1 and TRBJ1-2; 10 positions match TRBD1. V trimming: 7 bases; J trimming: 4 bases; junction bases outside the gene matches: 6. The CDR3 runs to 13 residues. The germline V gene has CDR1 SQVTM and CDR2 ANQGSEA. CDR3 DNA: TGCAGCGCCGGGACAGGGGCTGGCTATGGCTACACCTTC. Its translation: CSAGTGAGYGYTF.

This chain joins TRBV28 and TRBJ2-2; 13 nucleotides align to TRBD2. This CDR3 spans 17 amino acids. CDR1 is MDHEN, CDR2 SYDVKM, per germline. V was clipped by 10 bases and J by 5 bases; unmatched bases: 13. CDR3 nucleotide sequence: TGTGCCACCCCTGGGCCCGGGACTAGCGGGGCAACCGGGGAGCTGTTTTTT. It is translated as CATPGPGTSGATGELFF. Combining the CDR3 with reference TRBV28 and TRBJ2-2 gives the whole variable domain DVKVTQSSRYLVKRTGEKVFLECVQDMDHENMFWYRQDPGLGLRLIYFSYDVKMKEKGDIPEGYSVSREKKERFSLILESASTNQTSMYLCATPGPGTSGATGELFFGEGSRLTVL.

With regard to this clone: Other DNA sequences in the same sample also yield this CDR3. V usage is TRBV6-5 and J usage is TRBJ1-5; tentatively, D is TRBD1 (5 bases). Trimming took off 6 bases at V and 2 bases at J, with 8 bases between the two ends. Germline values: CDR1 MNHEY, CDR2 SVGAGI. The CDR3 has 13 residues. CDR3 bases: TGTGCCAGCAGACGGGACGGCAATCAGCCCCAGCATTTT. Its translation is CASRRDGNQPQHF.

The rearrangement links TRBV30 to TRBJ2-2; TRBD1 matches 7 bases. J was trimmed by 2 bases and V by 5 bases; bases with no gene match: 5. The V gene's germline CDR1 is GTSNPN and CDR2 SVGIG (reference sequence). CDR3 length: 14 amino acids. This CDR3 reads CAWGTVRNTGELFF. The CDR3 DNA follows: TGTGCCTGGGGGACAGTGAGAAACACCGGGGAGCTGTTTTTT.

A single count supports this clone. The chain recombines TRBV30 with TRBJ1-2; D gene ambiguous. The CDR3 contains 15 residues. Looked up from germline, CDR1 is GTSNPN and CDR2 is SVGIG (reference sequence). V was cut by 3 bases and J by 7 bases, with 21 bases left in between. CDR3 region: CAWRGKGIGRGGYTF. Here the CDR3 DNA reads TGTGCCTGGAGAGGTAAAGGTATAGGTCGCGGTGGCTACACCTTC. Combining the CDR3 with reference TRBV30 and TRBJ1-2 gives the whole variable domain SQTIHQWPATLVQPVGSPLSLECTVEGTSNPNLYWYRQAAGRGLQLLFYSVGIGQISSEVPQNLSASRPQDRQFILSSKKLLLSDSGFYLCAWRGKGIGRGGYTFGSGTRLTVV.

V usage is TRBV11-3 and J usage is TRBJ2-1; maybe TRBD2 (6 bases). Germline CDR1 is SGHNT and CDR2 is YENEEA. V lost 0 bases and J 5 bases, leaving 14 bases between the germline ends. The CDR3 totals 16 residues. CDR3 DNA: TGTGCCAGCAGCTTAGATATACCGGAGGGGAACAATGAGCAGTTCTTC. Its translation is CASSLDIPEGNNEQFF. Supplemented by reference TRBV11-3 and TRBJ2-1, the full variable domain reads EAGVVQSPRYKIIEKKQPVAFWCNPISGHNTLYWYLQNLGQGPELLIRYENEEAVDDSQLPKDRFSAERLKGVDSTLKIQPAELGDSAVYLCASSLDIPEGNNEQFFGPGTRLTVL.

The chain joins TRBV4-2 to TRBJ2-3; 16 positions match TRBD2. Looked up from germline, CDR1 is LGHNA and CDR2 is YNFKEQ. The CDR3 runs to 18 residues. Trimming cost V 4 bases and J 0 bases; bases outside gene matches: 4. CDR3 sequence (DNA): TGTGCCAGCAGCCCGGGACTAGCGGGAGGGCCGAGCACAGATACGCAGTATTTT. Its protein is CASSPGLAGGPSTDTQYF.

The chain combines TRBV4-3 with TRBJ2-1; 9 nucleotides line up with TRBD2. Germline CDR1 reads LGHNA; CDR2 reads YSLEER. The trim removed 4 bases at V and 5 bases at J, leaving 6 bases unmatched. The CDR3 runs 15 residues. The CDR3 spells CASSLVAGGNNEQFF. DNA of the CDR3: TGCGCCAGCAGCCTGGTGGCGGGGGGGAACAATGAGCAGTTCTTC.

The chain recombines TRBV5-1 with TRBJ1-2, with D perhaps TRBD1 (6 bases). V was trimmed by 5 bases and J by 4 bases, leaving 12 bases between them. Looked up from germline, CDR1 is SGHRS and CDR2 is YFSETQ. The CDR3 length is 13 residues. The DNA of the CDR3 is TGCGCCAGCAGGGCGGACAGCCTCTATGGCTACACCTTC. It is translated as CASRADSLYGYTF. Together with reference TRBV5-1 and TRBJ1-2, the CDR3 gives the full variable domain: KAGVTQTPRYLIKTRGQQVTLSCSPISGHRSVSWYQQTPGQGLQFLFEYFSETQRNKGNFPGRFSGRQFSNSRSEMNVSTLELGDSALYLCASRADSLYGYTFGSGTRLTVV.

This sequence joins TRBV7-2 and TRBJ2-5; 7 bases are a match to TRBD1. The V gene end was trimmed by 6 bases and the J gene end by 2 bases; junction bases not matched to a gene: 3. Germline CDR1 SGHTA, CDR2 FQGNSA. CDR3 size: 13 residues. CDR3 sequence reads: CASSWGQQETQYF. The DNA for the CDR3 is TGTGCCAGCAGTTGGGGACAGCAAGAGACCCAGTACTTC. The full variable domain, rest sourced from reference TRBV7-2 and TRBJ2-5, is GAGVSQSPSNKVTEKGKDVELRCDPISGHTALYWYRQSLGQGLEFLIYFQGNSAPDKSGLPSDRFSAERTGGSVSTLTIQRTQQEDSAVYLCASSWGQQETQYFGPGTRLLVL.

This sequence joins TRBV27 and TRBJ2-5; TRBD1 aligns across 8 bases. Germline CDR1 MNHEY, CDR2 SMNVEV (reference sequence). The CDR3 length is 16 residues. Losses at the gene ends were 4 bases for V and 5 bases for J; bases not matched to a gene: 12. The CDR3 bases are TGTGCCAGCAGTTCCTCTGCAGGGGGCGAGTCCGAGACCCAGTACTTC. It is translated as CASSSSAGGESETQYF.

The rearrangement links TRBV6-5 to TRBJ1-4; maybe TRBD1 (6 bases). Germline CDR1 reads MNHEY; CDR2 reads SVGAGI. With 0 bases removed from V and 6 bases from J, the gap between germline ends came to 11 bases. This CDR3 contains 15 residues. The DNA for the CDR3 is TGTGCCAGCAGTTACTCCAGGGGCCAGGATGAAAAACTGTTTTTT. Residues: CASSYSRGQDEKLFF.

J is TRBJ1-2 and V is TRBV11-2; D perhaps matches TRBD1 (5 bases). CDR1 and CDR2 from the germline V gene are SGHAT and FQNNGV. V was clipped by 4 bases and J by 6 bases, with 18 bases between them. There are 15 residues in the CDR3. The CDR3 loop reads CASSSDLRTRNGYTF. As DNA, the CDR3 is TGTGCCAGCAGCTCGGACTTAAGGACACGGAATGGCTACACCTTC.

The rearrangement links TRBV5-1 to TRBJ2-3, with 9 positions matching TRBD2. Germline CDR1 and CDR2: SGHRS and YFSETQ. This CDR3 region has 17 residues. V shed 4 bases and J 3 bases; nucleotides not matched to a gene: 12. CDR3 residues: CASSPGGSSGTTDTQYF. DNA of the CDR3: TGCGCCAGCAGCCCGGGGGGGTCTAGCGGGACTACAGATACGCAGTATTTT.

The CDR3 DNA reads as TGTGCCAGCGGTCTGCAAGAGCAGTTCTTC. It is translated as CASGLQEQFF. The chain joins TRBV5-8 to TRBJ2-1; D gene unclear. There are 10 residues in the CDR3. V gave up 7 bases and J gave up 10 bases, with 9 bases separating them. Germline V gene sequence: CDR1 SGHTS, CDR2 YDEGEE.

CDR3 residues: CASRAGTASREQYF. The DNA of the CDR3 is TGTGCCAGCAGGGCGGGGACTGCCTCTAGGGAGCAGTACTTC. The chain is built from TRBV5-5 and TRBJ2-7; tentative D call: TRBD2 (6 bases). Germline CDR1 and CDR2: SGHKS and YYEKEE (reference sequence). Between the trimmed V and J ends, which lost 5 bases and 7 bases, there was a span of 19 bases. The CDR3 is 14 amino acids.

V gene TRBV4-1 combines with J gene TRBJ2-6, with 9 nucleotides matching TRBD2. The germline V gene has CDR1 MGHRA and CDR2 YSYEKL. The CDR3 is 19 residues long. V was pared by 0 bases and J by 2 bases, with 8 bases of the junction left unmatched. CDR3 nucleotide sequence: TGCGCCAGCAGCCAAGAGGGACTAGCTGAGTCCGCTGGGGCCAACGTCCTGACTTTC. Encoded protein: CASSQEGLAESAGANVLTF.

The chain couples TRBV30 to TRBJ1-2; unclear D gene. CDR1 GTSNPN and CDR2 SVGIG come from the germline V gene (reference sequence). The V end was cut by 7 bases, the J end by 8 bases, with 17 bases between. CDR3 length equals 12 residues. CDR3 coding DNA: TGTGCCTTGGGGATCATCCCGGGAGGCTACACCTTC. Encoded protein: CALGIIPGGYTF.